These 12 T cell receptor beta chains were sequenced from one sample in a study of T cell clones after liver transplantation. Measured with immunoSEQ multiplex PCR; TCRdb has only the in-frame clones, and not every one. Of more than 75,000 clones listed, roughly 85% are singletons. This material consisted of CD4+ T cells from blood, taken around 42 months after liver transplant. These receptors were obtained from a human patient who received a liver transplant. Some T cells may be graft donor cells.

The chain employs TRBV5-1 and TRBJ2-5; 12 nucleotides match TRBD1. V trimming: 2 bases; J trimming: 2 bases; junction bases outside the gene matches: 4. Looked up from germline, CDR1 is SGHRS and CDR2 is YFSETQ. This CDR3 region has 16 residues. CDR3 residues: CASSLMGQGAQETQYF. The CDR3 DNA reads TGCGCCAGCAGCTTAATGGGACAGGGGGCGCAAGAGACCCAGTACTTC.

This clone was observed a single time. The chain links TRBV7-6 to TRBJ1-2; the match to TRBD1 covers 8 bases. Germline CDR1 SGHVS, CDR2 FNYEAQ. The V and J ends lost 5 bases and 4 bases, in that order; junction bases with no gene match: 6. The CDR3 runs to 14 residues. The CDR3 DNA follows: TGTGCCAGCAGCCCGGACAGGGCCGGCTATGGCTACACCTTC. Residues: CASSPDRAGYGYTF.

The V and J genes are TRBV5-1 and TRBJ2-5; a weak D match, TRBD1 (6 bases). This CDR3 is built from 14 residues. The germline CDR1 and CDR2 sequences are SGHRS and YFSETQ. Trimming removed 7 bases at V and 3 bases at J, with 16 bases between. Written as DNA, the CDR3 is TGCGCCAGCTTCCTGGGACACCGAGAAGAGACCCAGTACTTC. It codes for CASFLGHREETQYF.

The gene calls are TRBV18 and TRBJ2-3, with D possibly being TRBD1 (6 bases). The CDR3 has 14 residues. Trimming cost V 3 bases and J 3 bases, with 10 bases left between them. The germline V gene has CDR1 KGHSH and CDR2 LQKENI. The CDR3, as DNA: TGTGCCAGCTCACCGGGCAGGGGAACAGATACGCAGTATTTT. It codes for CASSPGRGTDTQYF.

The genes are TRBV29-1 and TRBJ1-2, with 10 bases matching TRBD1. V lost 7 bases to trimming and J lost 7 bases; unmatched junction nucleotides: 6. The CDR3 runs 12 residues. Per germline, CDR1 SQVTM and CDR2 ANQGSEA. This chain's CDR3 is CSADRGLGGYTF. The CDR3 DNA follows: TGCAGCGCTGACAGGGGGCTAGGTGGCTACACCTTC.

This clone was counted a single time. The gene calls are TRBV19 and TRBJ1-1; 11 bases line up with TRBD1. This CDR3 comprises 15 residues. Germline CDR1 and CDR2: LNHDA and SQIVND (reference sequence). Trimming cost V 5 bases and J 3 bases; bases outside gene matches: 5. This chain's CDR3 is CASSARTGGHTEAFF. CDR3 in DNA: TGTGCCAGTAGTGCGAGGACAGGGGGCCACACTGAAGCTTTCTTT.

The rearrangement links TRBV19 to TRBJ1-1, with unresolved D. Trimming removed 6 bases at V and 1 base at J, with 9 bases between. In germline, CDR1 is LNHDA, CDR2 SQIVND (reference sequence). This CDR3 is built from 13 residues. CDR3: CASRRDGNTEAFF. Written as DNA, the CDR3 is TGTGCCAGTAGGCGGGATGGGAACACTGAAGCTTTCTTT.

This clone has only one observation. The chain employs TRBV10-3 and TRBJ2-1; 7 bases line up with TRBD2. The CDR3 has 15 amino acids. Germline lookup yields CDR1 ENHRY and CDR2 SYGVKD. Trimming cost V 0 bases and J 6 bases; bases outside gene matches: 5. The CDR3 spells CAISESGLGVNEQFF. DNA of the CDR3: TGTGCCATCAGTGAGTCAGGACTAGGGGTCAATGAGCAGTTCTTC.

This clone appeared a single time. The chain is built from TRBV28 and TRBJ1-1, with D unresolved. Germline V gene data show CDR1 as MDHEN and CDR2 as SYDVKM. The CDR3 length is 11 residues. Trimming removed 10 bases at V and 10 bases at J, with 16 bases between. The CDR3 DNA follows: TGTGCCACCAAAGGGAGGGTATTAGCTTTCTTT. This encodes CATKGRVLAFF.

This chain uses TRBV28 with TRBJ2-3; TRBD2 matches at 12 bases. This CDR3 region has 16 residues. V trimming: 4 bases; J trimming: 5 bases; junction bases outside the gene matches: 7. From germline, CDR1 is MDHEN and CDR2 SYDVKM. The CDR3 DNA reads as TGTGCCAGCAGTTCCCCGGCACTAGCGGGAGGAGATACGCAGTATTTT. Protein: CASSSPALAGGDTQYF.

J is TRBJ2-2 and V is TRBV27; D is possibly TRBD1 (6 bases). Per the germline V gene, CDR1 is MNHEY and CDR2 is SMNVEV (reference sequence). This CDR3 has 15 amino acids. V lost 1 base, J lost 4 bases, and 10 bases lay in between. In DNA form, the CDR3 reads TGTGCCAGCAGTTTATTTGTCAGGGGCACCGGGGAGCTGTTTTTT. This codes for CASSLFVRGTGELFF.

This clone was seen only once. This chain joins TRBV10-1 and TRBJ1-1; no reliable D call. CDR1 is WNHNN, CDR2 SYGVQD, per germline (reference sequence). The CDR3 totals 13 residues. The ends were cut back, 3 bases at V and 10 bases at J, with 15 bases in the middle. CDR3 coding DNA: TGCGCCAGCAGTGACACGCCAGGATTCGGAGCTTTCTTT. This sequence encodes CASSDTPGFGAFF.